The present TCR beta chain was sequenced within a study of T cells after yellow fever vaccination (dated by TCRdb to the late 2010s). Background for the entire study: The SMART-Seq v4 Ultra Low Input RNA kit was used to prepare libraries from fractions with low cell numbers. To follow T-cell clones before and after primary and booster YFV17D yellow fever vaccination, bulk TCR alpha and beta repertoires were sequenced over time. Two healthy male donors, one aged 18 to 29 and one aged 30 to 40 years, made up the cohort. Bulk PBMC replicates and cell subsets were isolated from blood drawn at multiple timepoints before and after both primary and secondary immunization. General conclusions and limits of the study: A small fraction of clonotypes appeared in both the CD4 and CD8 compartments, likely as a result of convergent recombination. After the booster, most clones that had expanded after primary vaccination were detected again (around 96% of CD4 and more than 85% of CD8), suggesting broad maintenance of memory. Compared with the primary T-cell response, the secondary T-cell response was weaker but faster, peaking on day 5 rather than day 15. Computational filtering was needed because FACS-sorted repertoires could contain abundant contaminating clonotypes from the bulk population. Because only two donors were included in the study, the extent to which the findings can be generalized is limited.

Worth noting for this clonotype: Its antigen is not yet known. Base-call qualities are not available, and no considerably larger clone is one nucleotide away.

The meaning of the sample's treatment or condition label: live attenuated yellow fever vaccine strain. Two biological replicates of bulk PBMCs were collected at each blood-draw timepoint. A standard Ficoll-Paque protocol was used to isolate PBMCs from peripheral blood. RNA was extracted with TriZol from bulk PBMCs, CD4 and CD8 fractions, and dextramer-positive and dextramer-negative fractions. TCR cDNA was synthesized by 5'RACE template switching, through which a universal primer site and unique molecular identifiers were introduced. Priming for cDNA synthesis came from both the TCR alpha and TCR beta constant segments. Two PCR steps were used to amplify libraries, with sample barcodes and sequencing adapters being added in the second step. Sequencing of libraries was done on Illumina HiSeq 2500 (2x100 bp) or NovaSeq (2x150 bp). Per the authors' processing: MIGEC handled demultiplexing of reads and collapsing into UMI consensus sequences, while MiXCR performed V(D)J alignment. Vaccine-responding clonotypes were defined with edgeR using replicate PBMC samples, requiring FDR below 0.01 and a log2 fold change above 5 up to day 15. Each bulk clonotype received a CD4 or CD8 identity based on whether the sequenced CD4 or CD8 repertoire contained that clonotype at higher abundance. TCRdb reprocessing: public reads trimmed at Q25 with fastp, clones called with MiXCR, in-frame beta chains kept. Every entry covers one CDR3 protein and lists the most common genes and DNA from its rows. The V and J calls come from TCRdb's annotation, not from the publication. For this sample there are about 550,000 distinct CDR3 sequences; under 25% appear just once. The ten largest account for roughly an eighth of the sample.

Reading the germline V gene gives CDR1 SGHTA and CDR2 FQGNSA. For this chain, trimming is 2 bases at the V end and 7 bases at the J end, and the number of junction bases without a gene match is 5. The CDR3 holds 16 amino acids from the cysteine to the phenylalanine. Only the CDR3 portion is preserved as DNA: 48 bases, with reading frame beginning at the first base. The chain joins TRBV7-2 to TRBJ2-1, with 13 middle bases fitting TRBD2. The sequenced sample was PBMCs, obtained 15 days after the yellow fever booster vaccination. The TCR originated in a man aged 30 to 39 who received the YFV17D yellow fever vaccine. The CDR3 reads CASSLTSGRALNEQFF. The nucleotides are TGTGCCAGCAGCTTAACTAGCGGGAGGGCGTTGAATGAGCAGTTCTTC.